Each of the 3 T cell receptor beta chains below was sequenced from the same sample in a study of blood T cell repertoires in COVID-19. Measured with immunoSEQ multiplex PCR; TCRdb has only the in-frame clones, and not every one. The top ten hold about 6% of the sample, which has 200,000 to 250,000 clones, more than 70% seen once. The sample was peripheral blood. The receptors stem from an elderly woman with COVID-19, enrolled during active disease.

The chain combines TRBV7-2 with TRBJ2-7; a possible D gene is TRBD2 (6 bases). The CDR3 has 11 amino acids. V was pared by 5 bases and J by 6 bases, with 8 bases between. Germline CDR1 reads SGHTA; CDR2 reads FQGNSA. Written as DNA, the CDR3 is TGTGCCAGCAGCGGAGGGATCGAGCAGTACTTC. Translation: CASSGGIEQYF.

This clone was recorded a few times. The rearrangement uses TRBV7-9 and TRBJ1-5; TRBD1 aligns across 10 bases. Germline values: CDR1 SEHNR, CDR2 FQNEAQ (reference sequence). After removal of 5 bases from V and 7 bases from J, the junction contained 8 bases not matched to a gene. The CDR3 is made up of 15 amino acids. The CDR3 sequence is CASSLGTGDRQPQHF. CDR3 sequence (DNA): TGTGCCAGCAGCCTCGGGACAGGGGATAGACAGCCCCAGCATTTT.

This clone was recorded only once. The rearrangement joins TRBV6-2 or TRBV6-3 to TRBJ1-1, with D hard to call. The CDR3 extends over 14 amino acids. Trimming removed 0 bases at V and 2 bases at J, with 7 bases between. Germline CDR1 reads MNHEY; CDR2 reads SVGEGT. In DNA form, the CDR3 reads TGTGCCAGCAGTTACTCGGCAGGTAACACTGAAGCTTTCTTT. Translated: CASSYSAGNTEAFF.